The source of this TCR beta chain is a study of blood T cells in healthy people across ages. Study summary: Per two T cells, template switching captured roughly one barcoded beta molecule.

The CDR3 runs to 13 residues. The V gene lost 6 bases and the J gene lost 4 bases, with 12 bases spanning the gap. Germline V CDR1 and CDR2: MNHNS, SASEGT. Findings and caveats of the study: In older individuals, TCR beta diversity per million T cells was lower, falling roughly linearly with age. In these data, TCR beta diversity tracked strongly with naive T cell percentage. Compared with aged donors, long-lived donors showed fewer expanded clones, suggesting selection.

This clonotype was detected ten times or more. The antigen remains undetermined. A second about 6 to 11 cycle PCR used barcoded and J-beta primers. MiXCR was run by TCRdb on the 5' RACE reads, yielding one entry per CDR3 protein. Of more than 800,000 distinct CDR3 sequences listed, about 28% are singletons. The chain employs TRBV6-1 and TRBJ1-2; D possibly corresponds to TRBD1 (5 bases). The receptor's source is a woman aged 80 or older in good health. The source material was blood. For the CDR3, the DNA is TGTGCCAGCAGATCGACAGTAACCTATGGCTACACCTTC. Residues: CASRSTVTYGYTF.